Following are 17 T cell receptor beta chains from one sample sequenced in a study of blood T cells in healthy people across ages. A second about 7 to 12 cycle PCR used barcoded and J-beta primers. TCRdb reanalysed the 5' RACE reads using MiXCR and keeps one entry per CDR3 protein. The table records approximately 960,000 distinct CDR3 sequences, about 27% of them present only once. The same data also contributed to another study, on T cells of mothers and their children.

Sequencing used blood. The receptors were gathered from a woman in her 40s in good health.

A note on this clonotype: A much larger clone lies a single base off, so this may be a read error. This chain links TRBV4-1 with TRBJ2-6, with D maybe TRBD2 (7 bases). Germline V gene lookup returns CDR1 MGHRA and CDR2 YSYEKL. This CDR3 has 19 amino acids. Trimming cost V 2 bases and J 0 bases, with 17 bases left between them. The CDR3 sequence: CASSQILAGGPSGANVLTF. DNA for the CDR3: TGCGCCAGCAGCCAAATTTTGGCCGGGGGGCCCTCTGGGGCCAACGTCCTGACTTTC.

This chain links TRBV30 with TRBJ2-5; 8 nucleotides line up with TRBD2. Losses at the gene ends were 2 bases for V and 4 bases for J; bases not matched to a gene: 6. The length of the CDR3 is 14 residues. CDR1 GTSNPN and CDR2 SVGIG come from the germline V gene (reference sequence). For the CDR3, the DNA is TGTGCCTGGAGTTCAGCGGGGGTCCGAGAGACCCAGTACTTC. Amino acids: CAWSSAGVRETQYF.

This clonotype was picked up many times. The chain combines TRBV4-3 with TRBJ2-7, with D unclear. The germline gives CDR1 LGHNA, CDR2 YSLEER. V shed 2 bases and J shed 0 bases, with 17 bases lying between them. This CDR3 has 17 residues. CDR3 in amino acids: CASSQPYSRRNSYEQYF. CDR3 nucleotides: TGCGCCAGCAGCCAACCGTATAGCCGCCGGAACTCCTACGAGCAGTACTTC.

On this clonotype itself: Sequence at one end of the junction differs from germline and may be a read error. The rearrangement uses TRBV12-3 or TRBV12-4 and TRBJ1-2; tentative D call: TRBD1 (5 bases). The CDR3 has 15 amino acids. The CDR3: CASSRHGTGLDGYAF. DNA of the CDR3: TGTGCCAGCAGCCGACATGGTACAGGCTTGGATGGCTACGCCTTC.

The chain uses TRBV4-2 and TRBJ2-3; TRBD1 or TRBD2 may be the D gene (6 bases each). The CDR3 consists of 16 residues. Trimming took off 0 bases at V and 4 bases at J, with 14 bases between the two ends. CDR1 LGHNA and CDR2 YNFKEQ come from the germline V gene. The CDR3 sequence: CASSQDGGGGADTQYF. The CDR3 DNA reads as TGTGCCAGCAGCCAAGATGGAGGGGGAGGTGCAGATACGCAGTATTTT.

This clonotype has only a few counts. V gene TRBV7-2 combines with J gene TRBJ2-1, with D perhaps matching TRBD1 or TRBD2 (5 bases each). From germline, CDR1 is SGHTA and CDR2 FQGNSA. The V end lost 5 bases, the J end lost 5 bases, and 16 bases lay between the germline ends. The CDR3 sequence is 15 residues long. CDR3 nucleotides: TGTGCCAGCAGCCCCCGGGACGGATTCGACAATGAGCAGTTCTTC. It codes for CASSPRDGFDNEQFF.

At least ten counts were recorded for this clonotype. V is TRBV7-3 and J is TRBJ2-2, with D unclear. Per germline, CDR1 SGHTA and CDR2 FQGTGA. Trimming shortened V by 9 bases and J by 2 bases, and 13 bases separated the two germline ends. The CDR3 is 14 residues long. In nucleotides, the CDR3 is TGTGCCAGTGAAGTCGGGCCAAACACCGGGGAGCTGTTTTTT. It codes for CASEVGPNTGELFF.

The chain links TRBV5-1 to TRBJ1-4, with TRBD1 identical over 8 bases. CDR3 length equals 14 residues. From germline, CDR1 is SGHRS and CDR2 YFSETQ. V shed 7 bases, J shed 4 bases, and the junction held 6 bases outside the gene matches. The CDR3 reads CASSGGRNNEKLFF. CDR3 DNA: TGCGCCAGCTCAGGGGGCAGGAATAATGAAAAACTGTTTTTT.

V is TRBV11-2 and J is TRBJ2-3, with D perhaps matching TRBD2 (6 bases). Trimming took off 11 bases at V and 6 bases at J, with 12 bases between the two ends. CDR3 size: 11 residues. Per germline, CDR1 SGHAT and CDR2 FQNNGV. The CDR3 coding sequence is TGTGCCTCGGCGGCGGGGGATACGCAGTATTTT. Its translation: CASAAGDTQYF. Together with reference TRBV11-2 and TRBJ2-3, the CDR3 gives the full variable domain: EAGVAQSPRYKIIEKRQSVAFWCNPISGHATLYWYQQILGQGPKLLIQFQNNGVVDDSQLPKDRFSAERLKGVDSTLKIQPAKLEDSAVYLCASAAGDTQYFGPGTRLTVL.

There are a few counts of this clonotype. One end of the junction fails to match germline, which may point to a read error. The rearrangement uses TRBV12-3 or TRBV12-4 and TRBJ1-2; D gene uncertain. The CDR3 length is 15 residues. CDR3 in DNA: TGTGCCGGCAGTTGGGCCAGGAGAGAACTCTATGGCTACACCTTC. It yields the protein CAGSWARRELYGYTF.

The gene calls are TRBV28 and TRBJ1-5; D is perhaps TRBD1 (6 bases). This CDR3 contains 13 residues. Germline CDR1 is MDHEN and CDR2 is SYDVKM. Trimming took off 9 bases at V and 5 bases at J, with 14 bases between the two ends. This CDR3 is CASTEGGDQPQHF. DNA of the CDR3: TGTGCCAGTACGGAGGGGGGTGATCAGCCCCAGCATTTT.

This clonotype was found many times. The CDR3 reads CASSQVAGTYEQYF. The DNA for the CDR3 is TGCGCCAGCAGCCAAGTAGCGGGGACTTACGAGCAGTACTTC. The chain joins TRBV4-3 to TRBJ2-7; 8 positions match TRBD2. With 1 base clipped from V and 4 bases from J, the junction kept 3 bases outside the gene matches. The CDR3 extends over 14 amino acids. Germline assignment: CDR1 LGHNA and CDR2 YSLEER.

The chain has TRBV7-8 and TRBJ2-1, with no clear D. The end of the DNA aligns better with TRBJ2-7, so the J call may be wrong. Germline V lookup: CDR1 SGHVS, CDR2 FQNEAQ. This CDR3 region has 14 residues. CDR3 DNA: TGTGCCAGCAATCTACCGGATTCCTACAATGAGCAGTACTTC. Protein: CASNLPDSYNEQYF.

This clonotype was detected once. The rearrangement links TRBV4-3 to TRBJ1-6, with 9 bases that match TRBD1. With V trimmed by 4 bases and J by 9 bases, 4 bases remained unmatched. CDR1 LGHNA and CDR2 YSLEER come from the germline V gene. The CDR3 covers 14 residues. CDR3 protein: CASSLQDRGSPLHF. The CDR3 nucleotides are TGCGCCAGCAGCCTCCAGGACAGGGGTTCACCCCTCCACTTT.

This clonotype was counted between two and nine times. The chain is built from TRBV4-1 and TRBJ2-3; 9 bases align to TRBD1. CDR3 size: 15 residues. The trim removed 5 bases at V and 2 bases at J, leaving 5 bases unmatched. Germline V CDR1 and CDR2: MGHRA, YSYEKL. CDR3 sequence (DNA): TGCGCCAGCAGCTCCCGGGACAGGGACACAGATACGCAGTATTTT. This encodes CASSSRDRDTDTQYF.

This clonotype has more than one count but fewer than ten. The J gene is TRBJ2-7, the V gene TRBV28, with D maybe TRBD2 (5 bases). The germline V and J ends were trimmed by 8 bases and 2 bases, with 13 bases remaining between them. Germline CDR1 is MDHEN and CDR2 is SYDVKM. The CDR3 is 13 amino acids. The CDR3 reads CASSTSAAYEQYF. The CDR3 nucleotides read TGTGCCAGCTCTACTAGTGCAGCCTACGAGCAGTACTTC.

The rearrangement uses TRBV5-1 and TRBJ2-1; 8 positions agree with TRBD2. The CDR3 has 15 residues. The J segment lost 4 bases and the V segment lost 4 bases, leaving 7 bases of the junction unmatched. Germline CDR1 and CDR2: SGHRS and YFSETQ. CDR3 in DNA: TGCGCCAGCAGCGTGACAGCGGGGGTTTACAATGAGCAGTTCTTC. It codes for CASSVTAGVYNEQFF.